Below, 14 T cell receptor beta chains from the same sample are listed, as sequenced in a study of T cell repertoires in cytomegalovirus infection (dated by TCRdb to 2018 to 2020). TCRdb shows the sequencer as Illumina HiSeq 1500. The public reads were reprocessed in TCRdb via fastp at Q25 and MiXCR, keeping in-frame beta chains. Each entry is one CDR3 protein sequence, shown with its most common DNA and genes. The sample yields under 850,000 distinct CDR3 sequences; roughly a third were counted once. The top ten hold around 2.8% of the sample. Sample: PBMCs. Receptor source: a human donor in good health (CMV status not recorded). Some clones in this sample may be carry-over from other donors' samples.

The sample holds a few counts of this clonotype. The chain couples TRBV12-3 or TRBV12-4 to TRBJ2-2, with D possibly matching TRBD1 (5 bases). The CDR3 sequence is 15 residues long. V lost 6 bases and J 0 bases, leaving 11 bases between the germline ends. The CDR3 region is CASRMDTANTGELFF. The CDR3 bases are TGTGCCAGCAGGATGGACACGGCGAACACCGGGGAGCTGTTTTTT.

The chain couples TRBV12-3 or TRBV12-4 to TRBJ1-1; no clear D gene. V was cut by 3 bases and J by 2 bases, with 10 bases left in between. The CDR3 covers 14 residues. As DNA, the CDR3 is TGTGCCAGCAGTTTTGGGCGCGATAACACTGAAGCTTTCTTT. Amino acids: CASSFGRDNTEAFF.

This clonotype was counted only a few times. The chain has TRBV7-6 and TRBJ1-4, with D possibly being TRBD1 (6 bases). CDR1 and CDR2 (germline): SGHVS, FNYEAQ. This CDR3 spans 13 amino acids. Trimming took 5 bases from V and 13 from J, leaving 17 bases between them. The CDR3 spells CASSPTRQVGLFF. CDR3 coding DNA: TGTGCCAGCAGCCCTACCCGACAGGTGGGACTGTTTTTT.

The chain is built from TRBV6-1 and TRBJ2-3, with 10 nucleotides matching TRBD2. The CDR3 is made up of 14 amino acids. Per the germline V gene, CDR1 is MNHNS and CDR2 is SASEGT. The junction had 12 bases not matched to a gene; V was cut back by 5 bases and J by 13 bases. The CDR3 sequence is CASSPGVAGGPEYF. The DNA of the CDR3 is TGTGCCAGCAGTCCCGGGGTAGCGGGAGGCCCCGAGTATTTT.

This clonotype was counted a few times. The CDR3 sequence: CASSIAGRGELFF. The CDR3 DNA reads as TGTGCCAGTAGTATAGCGGGGCGCGGGGAGCTGTTTTTT. V and J are TRBV19 and TRBJ2-2; D is perhaps TRBD1 or TRBD2 (5 bases each). There are 13 residues in the CDR3. The germline V gene has CDR1 LNHDA and CDR2 SQIVND (reference sequence). V was pared by 1 base and J by 7 bases, with 7 bases between.

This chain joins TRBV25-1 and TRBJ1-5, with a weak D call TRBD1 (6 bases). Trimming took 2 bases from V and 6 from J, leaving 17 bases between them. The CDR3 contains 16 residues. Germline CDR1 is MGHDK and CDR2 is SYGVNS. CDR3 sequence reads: CASSEKWDTGGQPQHF. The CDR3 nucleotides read TGTGCCAGCAGTGAAAAATGGGACACCGGCGGTCAGCCCCAGCATTTT.

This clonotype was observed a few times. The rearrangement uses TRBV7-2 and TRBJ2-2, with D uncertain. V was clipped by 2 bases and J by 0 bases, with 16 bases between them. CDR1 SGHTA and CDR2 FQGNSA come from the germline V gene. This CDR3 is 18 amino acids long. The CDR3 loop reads CASSLYGVSLANTGELFF. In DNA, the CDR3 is TGTGCCAGCAGCTTATATGGCGTCTCCCTCGCGAACACCGGGGAGCTGTTTTTT.

DNA of the CDR3: TGCAGTGCTAGCCGACTTAACACCGGGGAGCTGTTTTTT. Translated: CSASRLNTGELFF. The chain has TRBV20-1 and TRBJ2-2; no clear D gene. Germline-derived CDR1 and CDR2 are DFQATT and SNEGSKA (reference sequence). The germline V and J ends were trimmed by 3 bases and 2 bases, with 7 bases remaining between them. The CDR3 consists of 13 residues.

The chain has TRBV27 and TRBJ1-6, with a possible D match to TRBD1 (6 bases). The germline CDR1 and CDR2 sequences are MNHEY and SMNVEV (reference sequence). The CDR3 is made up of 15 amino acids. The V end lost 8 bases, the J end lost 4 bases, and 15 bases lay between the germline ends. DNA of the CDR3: TGTGCCAGCTCGGCGGAGACAGGTTATAATTCACCCCTCCACTTT. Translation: CASSAETGYNSPLHF.

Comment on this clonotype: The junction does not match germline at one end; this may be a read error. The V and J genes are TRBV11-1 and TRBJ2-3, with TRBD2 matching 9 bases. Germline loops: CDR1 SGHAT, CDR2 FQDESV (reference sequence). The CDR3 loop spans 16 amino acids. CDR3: CANSLLAGYSTDTQYF. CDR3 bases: TGTGCCAACAGCCTCCTAGCGGGGTATAGCACAGATACGCAGTATTTT.

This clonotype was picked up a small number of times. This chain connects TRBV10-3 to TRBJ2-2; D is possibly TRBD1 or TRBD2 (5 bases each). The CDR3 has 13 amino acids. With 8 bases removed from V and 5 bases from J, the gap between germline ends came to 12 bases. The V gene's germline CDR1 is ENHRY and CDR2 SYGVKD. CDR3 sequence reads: CAIEEGSTGELFF. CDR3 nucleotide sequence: TGTGCCATCGAAGAGGGGTCGACCGGGGAGCTGTTTTTT.

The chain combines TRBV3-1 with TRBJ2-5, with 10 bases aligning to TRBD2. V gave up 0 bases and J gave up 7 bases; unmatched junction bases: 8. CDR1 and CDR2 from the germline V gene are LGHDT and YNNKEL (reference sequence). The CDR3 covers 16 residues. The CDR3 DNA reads TGTGCCAGCAGCCAAGATCCACTAGCGGGACTTGGGACCCAGTACTTC. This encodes CASSQDPLAGLGTQYF.

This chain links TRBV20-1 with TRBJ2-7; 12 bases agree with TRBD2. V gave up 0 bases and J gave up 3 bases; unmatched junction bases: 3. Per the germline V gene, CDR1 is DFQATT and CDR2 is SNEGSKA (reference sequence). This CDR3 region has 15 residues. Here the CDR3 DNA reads TGCAGTGCTAGAGATCGGACTAGCGGGGTCTACGAGCAGTACTTC. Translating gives CSARDRTSGVYEQYF.

The DNA for the CDR3 is TGTGCCAGTAGTATAGTGAACCAGCCCCAGCATTTT. Protein product: CASSIVNQPQHF. The genes are TRBV19 and TRBJ1-5; D unclear. This CDR3 region has 12 residues. V dropped 1 base and J dropped 7 bases, with 5 bases sitting between them. The germline V gene has CDR1 LNHDA and CDR2 SQIVND (reference sequence).